These 2 T cell receptor beta chains were sequenced from one sample in a study of long-term antiretroviral therapy in people with HIV. It was version v3.0 of the immunoSEQ assay that was run at survey level. Repertoires were generated with immunoSEQ multiplex PCR, while TCRdb's copy carries only in-frame clones and drops some. The sample carries 9,500 to 12,000 clones, around 89% recorded once. The source was unsorted PBMCs, collected 0.2 years before starting antiretroviral therapy. The receptor source for this set is a woman between 40 and 50 years old with HIV.

The chain combines TRBV12-5 with TRBJ2-3, with D tentatively TRBD1 (5 bases). Germline CDR1 LGHNT, CDR2 FRNRAP. Deletions cut 4 bases from V and 8 bases from J, with 13 bases between. The CDR3 consists of 13 residues. The CDR3 DNA sequence: TGTGCTAGTGGTTCGACAGCGCTCGGTACGCAGTATTTT. This translates into CASGSTALGTQYF.

The chain is built from TRBV5-1 and TRBJ2-7; D ambiguous. Germline assignment: CDR1 SGHRS and CDR2 YFSETQ. CDR3 length: 15 amino acids. Trimming cost V 4 bases and J 0 bases, with 14 bases left between them. The CDR3 sequence: CASSPKATTSYEQYF. The CDR3 DNA follows: TGCGCCAGCAGCCCCAAAGCGACCACCTCCTACGAGCAGTACTTC.